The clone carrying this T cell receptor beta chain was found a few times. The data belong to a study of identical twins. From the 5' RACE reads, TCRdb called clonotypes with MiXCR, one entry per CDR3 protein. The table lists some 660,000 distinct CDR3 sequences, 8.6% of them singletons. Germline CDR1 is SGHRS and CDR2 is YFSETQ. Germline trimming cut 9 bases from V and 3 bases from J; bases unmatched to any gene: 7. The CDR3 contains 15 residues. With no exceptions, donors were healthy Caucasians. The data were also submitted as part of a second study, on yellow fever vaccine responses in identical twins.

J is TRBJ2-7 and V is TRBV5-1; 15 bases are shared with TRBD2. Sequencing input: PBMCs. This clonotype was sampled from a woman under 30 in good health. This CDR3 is CATGTSGRLGYEQYF. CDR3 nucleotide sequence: TGCGCCACCGGGACTAGCGGGAGGTTGGGCTACGAGCAGTACTTC.